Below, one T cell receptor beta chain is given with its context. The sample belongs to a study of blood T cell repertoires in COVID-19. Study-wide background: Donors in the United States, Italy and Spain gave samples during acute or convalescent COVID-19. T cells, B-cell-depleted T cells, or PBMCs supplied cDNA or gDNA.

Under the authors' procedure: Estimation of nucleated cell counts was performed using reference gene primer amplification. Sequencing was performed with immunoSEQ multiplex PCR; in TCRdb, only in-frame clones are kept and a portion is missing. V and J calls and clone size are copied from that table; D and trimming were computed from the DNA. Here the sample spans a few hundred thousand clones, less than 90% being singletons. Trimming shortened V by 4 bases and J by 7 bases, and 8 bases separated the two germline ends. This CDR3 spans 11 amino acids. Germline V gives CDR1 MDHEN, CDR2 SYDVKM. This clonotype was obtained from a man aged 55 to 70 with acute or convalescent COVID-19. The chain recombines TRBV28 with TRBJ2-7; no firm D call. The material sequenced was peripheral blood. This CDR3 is CASSSRPEQYF. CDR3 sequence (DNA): TGTGCCAGCAGTTCTAGGCCGGAGCAGTACTTC.